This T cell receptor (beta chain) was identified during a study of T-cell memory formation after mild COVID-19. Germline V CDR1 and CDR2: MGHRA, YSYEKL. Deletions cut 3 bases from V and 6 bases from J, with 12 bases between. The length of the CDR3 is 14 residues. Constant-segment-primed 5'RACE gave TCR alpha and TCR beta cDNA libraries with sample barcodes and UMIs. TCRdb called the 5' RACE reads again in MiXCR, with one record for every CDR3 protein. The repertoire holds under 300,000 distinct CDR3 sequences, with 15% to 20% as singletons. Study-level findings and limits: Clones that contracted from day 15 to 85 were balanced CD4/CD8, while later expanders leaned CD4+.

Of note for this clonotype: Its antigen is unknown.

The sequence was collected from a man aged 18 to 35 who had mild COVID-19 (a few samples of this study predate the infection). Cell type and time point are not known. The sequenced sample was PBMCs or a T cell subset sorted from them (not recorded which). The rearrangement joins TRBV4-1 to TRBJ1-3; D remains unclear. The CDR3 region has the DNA TGCGCCAGCAGCCAGGATACATCGGAAAACACCATATATTTT. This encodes CASSQDTSENTIYF.